The clone carrying this T cell receptor (beta chain) was seen at least ten times. Its target is unknown. CDR3 length: 15 residues. Per the germline V gene, CDR1 is LGHDT and CDR2 is YNNKEL (reference sequence). V lost 4 bases and J 5 bases, leaving 14 bases between the germline ends. The data belong to a study of response to subunit inactivated influenza vaccine. Study observations and caveats: Authors suggested that a seasonal influenza vaccination recruits few new T cells each time.

TCRdb re-analysed the RT-PCR reads in MiXCR, keeping a single row per CDR3 protein. Counted here are roughly 500,000 distinct CDR3 sequences, about 15% occurring once; the ten biggest clones make up less than 4%. The receptor's source is a man aged 45 to 75 who received an inactivated influenza vaccine. The sample here was CD4+ T cells sorted from PBMCs, taken approximately 25 months after vaccination. This chain uses TRBV3-1 with TRBJ1-4; D is ambiguous. Here the CDR3 DNA reads TGTGCCAGCAGCCGAACGGGTGGAAGGAATGAAAAACTGTTTTTT. As protein: CASSRTGGRNEKLFF.